Below, 6 T cell receptor beta chains from the same sample are listed, as sequenced in a study of cytotoxic CD8 clonotypes in ibrutinib-treated CLL. Measured with immunoSEQ multiplex PCR; TCRdb has only the in-frame clones, and not every one. Of 75,000 to 90,000 clones in the sample, roughly 85% were seen once. The sample in question was PBMCs, obtained after 24 months of ibrutinib treatment. The source of these receptors is a human donor with chronic lymphocytic leukemia.

This chain connects TRBV6-5 to TRBJ2-5; 10 nucleotides match TRBD2. After removal of 6 bases from V and 5 bases from J, the junction contained 9 bases not matched to a gene. Germline CDR1 and CDR2: MNHEY and SVGAGI. The length of the CDR3 is 15 residues. CDR3 amino acids: CASSSPLSGRETQYF. CDR3 sequence (DNA): TGTGCCAGCAGCTCCCCCCTTAGCGGGAGGGAGACCCAGTACTTC.

This chain uses TRBV6-6 with TRBJ2-1; 7 nucleotides align to TRBD2. CDR3 length equals 15 residues. V trimming: 1 base; J trimming: 6 bases; junction bases outside the gene matches: 6. Germline values: CDR1 MNHNY, CDR2 SVGAGI (reference sequence). As DNA, the CDR3 is TGTGCCAGCAGTTACTTCAGTGGGGGGGGCAATGAGCAGTTCTTC. It is translated as CASSYFSGGGNEQFF.

V usage is TRBV7-9 and J usage is TRBJ1-1; D uncertain. Trimming removed 4 bases at V and 4 bases at J, with 10 bases between. The CDR3 is 13 residues long. Germline CDR1 and CDR2: SEHNR and FQNEAQ (reference sequence). The CDR3 region is CASSSNRATEAFF. The CDR3, as DNA: TGTGCCAGCAGCTCCAATCGGGCCACTGAAGCTTTCTTT.

Only one count was recorded for this clone. The gene calls are TRBV5-5 and TRBJ2-7; D possibly corresponds to TRBD2 (5 bases). V was clipped by 0 bases and J by 0 bases, with 10 bases between them. The CDR3 spans 15 residues. Germline-derived CDR1 and CDR2 are SGHKS and YYEKEE (reference sequence). CDR3: CASSLGGLGSYEQYF. The CDR3 DNA reads as TGTGCCAGCAGCTTGGGAGGACTTGGCTCCTACGAGCAGTACTTC.

This chain uses TRBV7-3 with TRBJ2-6, with TRBD1 identical over 8 bases. There are 17 residues in the CDR3. Germline lookup yields CDR1 SGHTA and CDR2 FQGTGA. V was clipped by 2 bases and J by 6 bases; unmatched bases: 9. The CDR3 region has the DNA TGTGCCAGCAGCTTACCCTGGACAGGGAAGTTGGCCAACGTCCTGACTTTC. Translating it yields CASSLPWTGKLANVLTF.

The rearrangement uses TRBV5-8 and TRBJ2-2; 10 positions agree with TRBD2. Trimming took 0 bases from V and 3 from J; bases not matched to a gene: 8. Germline V gene data show CDR1 as SGHTS and CDR2 as YDEGEE. This CDR3 is 18 amino acids long. In DNA form, the CDR3 reads TGTGCCAGCAGCTTGGGATTTAGACTAGCGGGCCACACCGGGGAGCTGTTTTTT. Translation gives CASSLGFRLAGHTGELFF.